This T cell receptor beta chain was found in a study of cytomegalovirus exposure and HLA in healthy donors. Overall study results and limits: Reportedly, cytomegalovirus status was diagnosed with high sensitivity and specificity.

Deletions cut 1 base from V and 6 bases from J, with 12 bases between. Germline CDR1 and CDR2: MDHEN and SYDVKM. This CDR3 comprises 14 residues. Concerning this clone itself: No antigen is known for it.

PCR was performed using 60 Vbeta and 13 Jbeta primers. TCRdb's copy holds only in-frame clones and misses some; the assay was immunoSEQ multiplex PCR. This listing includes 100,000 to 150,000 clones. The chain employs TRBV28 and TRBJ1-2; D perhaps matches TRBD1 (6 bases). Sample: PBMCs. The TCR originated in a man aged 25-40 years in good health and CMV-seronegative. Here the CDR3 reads CASSLLRNRDGYTF. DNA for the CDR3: TGTGCCAGCAGTTTATTAAGGAACAGGGATGGCTACACCTTC.